The clone carrying this TCR beta chain has a handful of counts. The data stem from a study of shared clonotypes between healthy human individuals. Libraries were prepared by immunoSEQ multiplex PCR; TCRdb keeps only in-frame clonotypes and omits some of them. Seen here are about 490,000 clones, over 65% observed once, and the top ten hold 10% to 15%. This clonotype was sampled from a woman in her forties in good health. Some clones in this sample may be carry-over from other donors' samples. Source material: PBMCs.

CDR3 region: CASSRDRVGYTF. The DNA of the CDR3 is TGTGCCAGCAGCCGAGACAGGGTTGGCTACACCTTC. The V call is TRBV5-6, the J call TRBJ1-2, with TRBD1 matching 7 bases. The CDR3 has 12 amino acids. Germline V lookup: CDR1 SGHDT, CDR2 YYEEEE. After removal of 4 bases from V and 7 bases from J, the junction contained 4 bases not matched to a gene.